This TCR beta chain is drawn from a study of low-dose radiotherapy and immunotherapy resistance in tumors. In its sample, this clonotype was seen many times. CDR3 length equals 17 residues. V lost 4 bases, J lost 6 bases, and 7 bases stayed unmatched. Germline lookup yields CDR1 MGHDK and CDR2 SYGVNS. Time point meaning: after trial treatment. The treatment was: LDRT plus nivolumab, ipilimumab, low-dose cyclophosphamide and aspirin (RACIN trial). Administered to the donors were nivolumab, ipilimumab, aspirin, low-dose cyclophosphamide and low-dose radiotherapy. It was with a constant-region primer and a V-primer adapter that TCRs were amplified over around 18 PCR cycles. TCRdb redid the calling of the reads with MiXCR, one entry per CDR3 protein. The sample includes approximately 52,000 distinct CDR3 sequences, approximately 35% seen only once; the top ten take roughly 8.2%.

This chain links TRBV25-1 with TRBJ2-2, with TRBD2 matching over 14 bases. This receptor was identified in a male donor with rectosigmoid adenocarcinoma. The sample in question was PBMCs, obtained after low-dose radiotherapy plus immunotherapy. Here the CDR3 reads CASSVGTSGRGAGELFF. The CDR3 DNA follows: TGTGCCAGCAGTGTCGGGACTAGCGGGAGAGGTGCCGGGGAGCTGTTTTTT.